The 23 T cell receptor beta chains listed next were all sequenced from one sample in a study of OX40 agonist ivuxolimab in advanced cancers. Profiled with immunoSEQ multiplex PCR; TCRdb holds only in-frame clones, not every one. The sample has 65,000 to 100,000 clones, roughly 91% seen once; the top ten hold roughly 0.32%. The sequencing used CD4+ or CD8+ T cells sorted from blood, collected in a trial of the OX40 agonist ivuxolimab. The receptors were gathered from an adult with an advanced solid tumor such as melanoma, head and neck, liver or kidney cancer.

This clone was counted only a few times. This rearrangement joins TRBV30 to TRBJ1-1; D is unclear. CDR1 and CDR2 (germline): GTSNPN, SVGIG (reference sequence). V was trimmed by 4 bases and J by 0 bases, leaving 6 bases between them. The CDR3 is 12 residues long. CDR3 sequence: CAWTALNTEAFF. CDR3 in DNA: TGTGCCTGGACAGCTTTGAACACTGAAGCTTTCTTT. Full variable domain (missing parts from reference TRBV30 and TRBJ1-1): SQTIHQWPATLVQPVGSPLSLECTVEGTSNPNLYWYRQAAGRGLQLLFYSVGIGQISSEVPQNLSASRPQDRQFILSSKKLLLSDSGFYLCAWTALNTEAFFGQGTRLTVV.

The V gene is TRBV2, the J gene TRBJ1-6; 7 bases are a match to TRBD1. V was clipped by 5 bases and J by 0 bases; unmatched bases: 4. Per germline, CDR1 SNHLY and CDR2 FYNNEI. This CDR3 has 16 amino acids. CDR3 protein: CASSNRDSSYNSPLHF. DNA for the CDR3: TGTGCCAGCAGTAACAGGGACAGCTCCTATAATTCACCCCTCCACTTT. Full variable domain (missing parts from reference TRBV2 and TRBJ1-6): EPEVTQTPSHQVTQMGQEVILRCVPISNHLYFYWYRQILGQKVEFLVSFYNNEISEKSEIFDDQFSVERPDGSNFTLKIRSTKLEDSAMYFCASSNRDSSYNSPLHFGNGTRLTVT.

The chain combines TRBV6-1 with TRBJ2-7; maybe TRBD2 (5 bases). Trimming cost V 3 bases and J 3 bases, with 21 bases left between them. CDR3 length: 17 amino acids. The V gene's germline CDR1 is MNHNS and CDR2 SASEGT. The CDR3: CASSDELDTQGLYEQYF. The CDR3 DNA reads as TGTGCCAGCAGTGATGAGCTTGACACACAAGGACTCTACGAGCAGTACTTC.

The chain links TRBV27 to TRBJ2-3, with TRBD2 matching 8 bases. Trimming took 10 bases from V and 1 from J; bases not matched to a gene: 4. The CDR3 has 13 amino acids. Per germline, CDR1 MNHEY and CDR2 SMNVEV (reference sequence). The CDR3 sequence: CATSAGGTDTQYF. In DNA, the CDR3 is TGTGCCACATCAGCGGGAGGCACAGATACGCAGTATTTT.

The CDR3 DNA follows: TGTGCCAGCAGCTCGGTGGCGGCGAAGGATAATTCACCCCTCCACTTT. Translating gives CASSSVAAKDNSPLHF. V gene TRBV5-4 combines with J gene TRBJ1-6; D is unclear. The CDR3 is 16 amino acids. Per germline, CDR1 SGHNT and CDR2 YYREEE (reference sequence). Trimming cost V 3 bases and J 5 bases, with 15 bases left between them. The variable domain in full, completed from reference TRBV5-4 and TRBJ1-6, reads ETGVTQSPTHLIKTRGQQVTLRCSSQSGHNTVSWYQQALGQGPQFIFQYYREEENGRGNFPPRFSGLQFPNYSSELNVNALELDDSALYLCASSSVAAKDNSPLHFGNGTRLTVT.

The rearrangement uses TRBV28 and TRBJ1-1; TRBD1 matches at 7 bases. Germline CDR1 and CDR2: MDHEN and SYDVKM. The CDR3 contains 12 residues. With 2 bases clipped from V and 10 bases from J, the junction kept 4 bases outside the gene matches. CDR3 protein: CASSLQGEGAFF. In nucleotides, the CDR3 is TGTGCCAGCAGTTTACAGGGGGAGGGAGCTTTCTTT.

This clone was counted between two and nine times. Different DNA sequences within this sample yield the same CDR3. V usage is TRBV18 and J usage is TRBJ1-6; D remains ambiguous. The ends were cut back, 3 bases at V and 0 bases at J, with 6 bases in the middle. Per the germline V gene, CDR1 is KGHSH and CDR2 is LQKENI. This CDR3 spans 15 amino acids. The chain's CDR3 is CASSPGSSYNSPLHF. In nucleotides, the CDR3 is TGTGCCAGCTCACCCGGTAGCTCCTATAATTCACCCCTCCACTTT.

The chain combines TRBV7-6 with TRBJ1-2; D gene uncertain. The CDR3 covers 13 residues. Germline CDR1 is SGHVS and CDR2 is FNYEAQ. Trimming left V 1 base short and J 2 bases short, with 5 bases between. This CDR3 reads CASSLERNYGYTF. As DNA, the CDR3 is TGTGCCAGCAGCTTAGAGAGGAACTATGGCTACACCTTC.

This clone has more than one count but fewer than ten. The chain uses TRBV7-2 and TRBJ1-5; D ambiguous. The V gene's germline CDR1 is SGHTA and CDR2 FQGNSA. V gave up 3 bases and J gave up 7 bases, with 7 bases separating them. The CDR3 runs to 12 residues. DNA for the CDR3: TGTGCCAGCAGCTTCCCCGGGCAGCCCCAGCATTTT. Translating gives CASSFPGQPQHF. The full variable domain, with the rest looked up from reference TRBV7-2 and TRBJ1-5, is GAGVSQSPSNKVTEKGKDVELRCDPISGHTALYWYRQSLGQGLEFLIYFQGNSAPDKSGLPSDRFSAERTGGSVSTLTIQRTQQEDSAVYLCASSFPGQPQHFGDGTRLSIL.

V usage is TRBV6-1 and J usage is TRBJ1-4; 7 nucleotides align to TRBD1. The CDR3 loop spans 14 amino acids. The V and J ends lost 6 bases and 5 bases, in that order; junction bases with no gene match: 6. Germline CDR1 is MNHNS and CDR2 is SASEGT. Here the CDR3 DNA reads TGTGCCAGCAGCCCCGGGACAGAGAATGAAAAACTGTTTTTT. This gives the protein CASSPGTENEKLFF.

The gene calls are TRBV7-2 and TRBJ2-1, with D perhaps TRBD2 (5 bases). Trimming shortened V by 5 bases and J by 4 bases, and 9 bases separated the two germline ends. Germline V gives CDR1 SGHTA, CDR2 FQGNSA. CDR3 size: 13 residues. The CDR3 is CASSRPGYNEQFF. The DNA of the CDR3 is TGTGCCAGCAGCCGCCCGGGATACAATGAGCAGTTCTTC.

The CDR3 here is CASSPRDRVGDTQYF. As DNA, the CDR3 is TGTGCCAGCTCACCGCGTGACAGGGTTGGGGATACGCAGTATTTT. The V and J genes are TRBV18 and TRBJ2-3; 7 nucleotides match TRBD1. The CDR3 totals 15 residues. The germline V gene encodes CDR1 KGHSH and CDR2 LQKENI. V shed 3 bases and J 6 bases; nucleotides not matched to a gene: 9.

This chain links TRBV7-2 with TRBJ1-2, with D tentatively TRBD1 (5 bases). Trimming pared 5 bases from V and 5 bases from J, leaving 12 bases between. CDR3 length: 13 residues. Looked up from germline, CDR1 is SGHTA and CDR2 is FQGNSA. The CDR3 reads CASSPEGNYGYTF. The CDR3 nucleotides read TGTGCCAGCAGCCCTGAGGGGAATTATGGCTACACCTTC.

In its sample, this clone is medium-sized. The rearrangement joins TRBV5-1 to TRBJ1-1; 7 nucleotides match TRBD1. The CDR3 has 16 residues. Germline V CDR1 and CDR2: SGHRS, YFSETQ. V shed 0 bases, J shed 4 bases, and the junction held 9 bases outside the gene matches. CDR3 DNA sequence: TGCGCCAGCAGCTTGGTTCAACAGGGGAGTGGCACTGAAGCTTTCTTT. This translates into CASSLVQQGSGTEAFF.

The chain employs TRBV27 and TRBJ1-3; D uncertain. The germline V gene has CDR1 MNHEY and CDR2 SMNVEV (reference sequence). V was shortened by 0 bases and J by 4 bases, with 4 bases between the two germline ends. The CDR3 extends over 13 amino acids. In DNA, the CDR3 is TGTGCCAGCAGTTTATCGGGGGGAAACACCATATATTTT. It is translated as CASSLSGGNTIYF.

J is TRBJ1-5 and V is TRBV6-5, with 9 bases identical to TRBD1. The CDR3 sequence is 15 residues long. Germline CDR1 is MNHEY and CDR2 is SVGAGI. With 6 bases clipped from V and 4 bases from J, the junction kept 7 bases outside the gene matches. CDR3 bases: TGTGCCAGCAGGCGGGACAGGGTAGGGAATCAGCCCCAGCATTTT. The encoded protein is CASRRDRVGNQPQHF.

This chain uses TRBV6-5 with TRBJ1-3; D is possibly TRBD1 (5 bases). This CDR3 spans 15 amino acids. V was clipped by 3 bases and J by 4 bases, with 13 bases between them. Germline V lookup: CDR1 MNHEY, CDR2 SVGAGI. The CDR3 DNA is TGTGCCAGCAGTTATTCAGGGACGGTCGGAAACACCATATATTTT. Translating it yields CASSYSGTVGNTIYF.

The rearrangement joins TRBV28 to TRBJ2-6, with D unresolved. Trimming left V 7 bases short and J 2 bases short, with 12 bases between. Germline CDR1 is MDHEN and CDR2 is SYDVKM. The CDR3 sequence is 15 residues long. CDR3 loop: CASMLSRAGANVLTF. DNA of the CDR3: TGTGCCAGCATGCTGTCGCGAGCTGGGGCCAACGTCCTGACTTTC.

The chain has TRBV7-2 and TRBJ2-1; 7 bases map to TRBD2. Germline V gene sequence: CDR1 SGHTA, CDR2 FQGNSA. The CDR3 totals 14 residues. The junction had 3 bases not matched to a gene; V was cut back by 1 base and J by 6 bases. The CDR3 region is CASSLGGGVNEQFF. In nucleotides, the CDR3 is TGTGCCAGCAGCTTAGGGGGGGGTGTCAATGAGCAGTTCTTC.

The genes are TRBV5-1 and TRBJ1-6; a possible D gene is TRBD1 (6 bases). V lost 7 bases, J lost 5 bases, and 19 bases lay in between. There are 16 residues in the CDR3. Germline CDR1 reads SGHRS; CDR2 reads YFSETQ. The CDR3 coding sequence is TGCGCCAGCCACGACCTGGGGGGCCTCGATAATTCACCCCTCCACTTT. It translates to CASHDLGGLDNSPLHF.

This chain connects TRBV6-5 to TRBJ2-3; 12 bases align to TRBD2. With V trimmed by 2 bases and J by 4 bases, 1 base remained unmatched. The CDR3 has 15 residues. Germline V CDR1 and CDR2: MNHEY, SVGAGI. CDR3 sequence reads: CASSYLAGGADTQYF. As DNA, the CDR3 is TGTGCCAGCAGTTACCTAGCGGGGGGGGCAGATACGCAGTATTTT.

This clone was detected only once. V usage is TRBV5-4 and J usage is TRBJ1-4, with 8 nucleotides matching TRBD1. The germline V gene has CDR1 SGHNT and CDR2 YYREEE (reference sequence). The CDR3 is 15 residues long. V dropped 0 bases and J dropped 5; count of bases not matched to a gene: 3. This chain's CDR3 is CASSLETGANEKLFF. The CDR3 DNA reads TGTGCCAGCAGCTTGGAGACAGGGGCAAATGAAAAACTGTTTTTT.

The rearrangement uses TRBV14 and TRBJ2-5, with 9 bases matching TRBD1. The CDR3 covers 15 residues. Germline V gives CDR1 SGHDN, CDR2 FVKESK. The V gene end was trimmed by 3 bases and the J gene end by 3 bases; junction bases not matched to a gene: 5. The DNA for the CDR3 is TGTGCCAGCAGCCAGAATGGACAGGGGAAAGAGACCCAGTACTTC. It codes for CASSQNGQGKETQYF.